These 25 T cell receptor beta chains were all obtained from the same sample, sequenced in a study of blood T cell repertoires in COVID-19. Assay: immunoSEQ multiplex PCR; the TCRdb copy retains only in-frame clones and omits some. This sample has around 340,000 clones; around 83% occur once, and the top ten carry approximately 3.1%. The sample taken for sequencing was peripheral blood. These receptors were obtained from a man aged 25 to 45 with active or convalescent COVID-19.

V is TRBV28 and J is TRBJ1-3; D unresolved. V was trimmed by 6 bases and J by 2 bases, leaving 8 bases between them. CDR1 is MDHEN and CDR2 is SYDVKM in the germline V gene. CDR3 length: 13 amino acids. The CDR3 nucleotides read TGTGCCAGCAGCCCCCCGGCTGGAAACACCATATATTTT. Protein sequence: CASSPPAGNTIYF.

This clone has a handful of counts. The rearrangement joins TRBV12-3 or TRBV12-4 to TRBJ1-2, with no clear D. CDR3 size: 13 residues. Trimming removed 6 bases at V and 2 bases at J, with 10 bases between. This CDR3 reads CASRPRRNYGYTF. CDR3 sequence (DNA): TGTGCCAGCAGACCCCGGAGAAACTATGGCTACACCTTC.

The chain combines TRBV6-5 with TRBJ2-1; no definite D call. V was trimmed by 6 bases and J by 6 bases, leaving 6 bases between them. Germline assignment: CDR1 MNHEY and CDR2 SVGAGI. This CDR3 region has 11 residues. The CDR3 sequence: CASSRRNEQFF. CDR3 bases: TGTGCCAGCAGCAGGCGCAATGAGCAGTTCTTC.

The chain employs TRBV5-1 and TRBJ2-3, with D maybe TRBD1 (6 bases). V lost 0 bases and J 8 bases, leaving 10 bases between the germline ends. CDR1 SGHRS and CDR2 YFSETQ come from the germline V gene. The CDR3 is 13 amino acids. For the CDR3, the DNA is TGCGCCAGCAGCTTGGGGGGGCCGGGTACGCAGTATTTT. Translating gives CASSLGGPGTQYF. Looking up the rest from reference TRBV5-1 and TRBJ2-3 gives the full variable domain: KAGVTQTPRYLIKTRGQQVTLSCSPISGHRSVSWYQQTPGQGLQFLFEYFSETQRNKGNFPGRFSGRQFSNSRSEMNVSTLELGDSALYLCASSLGGPGTQYFGPGTRLTVL.

This chain links TRBV6-6 with TRBJ1-5, with 8 bases identical to TRBD1. This CDR3 is built from 14 residues. CDR1 and CDR2 (germline): MNHNY, SVGAGI (reference sequence). V shed 6 bases and J 5 bases; nucleotides not matched to a gene: 6. Here the CDR3 DNA reads TGTGCCAGCAGACAAACAGGGGGGGATCAGCCCCAGCATTTT. Its protein product is CASRQTGGDQPQHF.

This clone was observed a single time. The V and J genes are TRBV19 and TRBJ1-5; no definite D call. This CDR3 has 13 residues. Per germline, CDR1 LNHDA and CDR2 SQIVND (reference sequence). The V end lost 4 bases, the J end lost 4 bases, and 8 bases lay between the germline ends. CDR3: CASSTQRNQPQHF. CDR3 coding DNA: TGTGCCAGTAGTACACAGCGGAATCAGCCCCAGCATTTT.

The chain couples TRBV6-5 to TRBJ1-1, with 8 bases aligning to TRBD1. The trim removed 6 bases at V and 5 bases at J, leaving 11 bases unmatched. CDR1 is MNHEY and CDR2 is SVGAGI in the germline V gene. This CDR3 comprises 15 residues. CDR3 in DNA: TGTGCCAGCAGCCTTCTACAGGGGGTCAAAACTGAAGCTTTCTTT. This codes for CASSLLQGVKTEAFF.

The chain links TRBV7-7 to TRBJ2-2; TRBD1 is a possible D gene (6 bases). The CDR3 sequence is 16 residues long. Trimming left V 5 bases short and J 5 bases short, with 18 bases between. The germline V gene has CDR1 SSHAT and CDR2 FNYEAQ (reference sequence). CDR3 nucleotides: TGTGCCAGCAGCCCCTCCCGGGGACAACGTACCGGGGAGCTGTTTTTT. This sequence encodes CASSPSRGQRTGELFF.

This chain joins TRBV5-5 and TRBJ1-1, with TRBD1 as a possible D gene (5 bases). The V and J ends lost 7 bases and 0 bases respectively, with 19 bases between them. The CDR3 has 16 residues. Germline-derived CDR1 and CDR2 are SGHKS and YYEKEE (reference sequence). The CDR3 DNA is TGTGCCAGCTTCCTGGGGGGATCCGGTATGAACACTGAAGCTTTCTTT. Amino acid sequence: CASFLGGSGMNTEAFF.

J is TRBJ2-2 and V is TRBV9; D is unresolved. Germline CDR1 reads SGDLS; CDR2 reads YYNGEE. Between the trimmed V and J ends, which lost 2 bases and 13 bases, there was a span of 9 bases. The CDR3 contains 11 residues. The CDR3 loop reads CASSVGGVLFF. CDR3 in DNA: TGTGCCAGCAGCGTGGGTGGAGTGCTGTTTTTT.

The chain couples TRBV6-5 to TRBJ1-1; TRBD1 is a possible D gene (6 bases). Germline CDR1 is MNHEY and CDR2 is SVGAGI. V was shortened by 1 base and J by 5 bases, with 11 bases between the two germline ends. The CDR3 consists of 14 residues. CDR3 residues: CASSYLQGSTEAFF. CDR3 nucleotide sequence: TGTGCCAGCAGTTACTTACAGGGTAGTACTGAAGCTTTCTTT.

This clone was found a few times. J is TRBJ2-7 and V is TRBV7-9; 7 nucleotides agree with TRBD1. This CDR3 spans 15 amino acids. Per germline, CDR1 SEHNR and CDR2 FQNEAQ (reference sequence). V lost 4 bases and J lost 6; bases outside the gene matches: 12. The CDR3 DNA reads TGTGCCAGCAGCTCTAACAGGGGAACCTTCTCCGAGCAGTACTTC. It encodes CASSSNRGTFSEQYF.

V and J are TRBV4-3 and TRBJ2-7; 7 nucleotides match TRBD2. CDR3 length: 15 residues. The trim removed 1 base at V and 4 bases at J, leaving 7 bases unmatched. The germline gives CDR1 LGHNA, CDR2 YSLEER. The CDR3, as DNA: TGCGCCAGCAGCCAAGGCGGCGGGAGTGGTTACGAGCAGTACTTC. It is translated as CASSQGGGSGYEQYF.

This chain connects TRBV7-9 to TRBJ1-5; D may be TRBD1 (6 bases). This CDR3 is built from 15 residues. The V gene's germline CDR1 is SEHNR and CDR2 FQNEAQ (reference sequence). V lost 4 bases to trimming and J lost 4 bases, with 14 bases between them. The CDR3 spells CASSSGLQGNQPQHF. The CDR3 DNA is TGTGCCAGCAGCTCCGGGCTGCAGGGGAATCAGCCCCAGCATTTT. Combining the CDR3 with reference TRBV7-9 and TRBJ1-5 gives the whole variable domain DTGVSQNPRHKITKRGQNVTFRCDPISEHNRLYWYRQTLGQGPEFLTYFQNEAQLEKSRLLSDRFSAERPKGSFSTLEIQRTEQGDSAMYLCASSSGLQGNQPQHFGDGTRLSIL.

This chain connects TRBV11-2 to TRBJ2-4; TRBD2 aligns across 8 bases. V was pared by 5 bases and J by 3 bases, with 6 bases of the junction left unmatched. CDR1 and CDR2 (germline): SGHAT, FQNNGV. The CDR3 has 15 residues. CDR3 DNA sequence: TGTGCCAGCAGCCGGGGGGGTGTGAACAAAAACATTCAGTACTTC. This sequence encodes CASSRGGVNKNIQYF.

The V and J genes are TRBV11-3 and TRBJ2-1, with 12 bases that match TRBD2. CDR3 length: 15 amino acids. With V trimmed by 1 base and J by 8 bases, 3 bases remained unmatched. CDR1 is SGHNT and CDR2 is YENEEA in the germline V gene. CDR3 nucleotide sequence: TGTGCCAGCAGCTTAGGACTAGCGGGAGTCTATGAGCAGTTCTTC. Its translation: CASSLGLAGVYEQFF. Filled out from reference TRBV11-3 and TRBJ2-1, the complete variable domain reads EAGVVQSPRYKIIEKKQPVAFWCNPISGHNTLYWYLQNLGQGPELLIRYENEEAVDDSQLPKDRFSAERLKGVDSTLKIQPAELGDSAVYLCASSLGLAGVYEQFFGPGTRLTVL.

In this sample, this clone turned up a few times. The chain carries TRBV2 and TRBJ1-2; D unclear. The CDR3 loop spans 12 amino acids. Trimming shortened V by 3 bases and J by 8 bases, and 10 bases separated the two germline ends. Germline V gives CDR1 SNHLY, CDR2 FYNNEI. The CDR3 protein is CASSDEVNGYTF. The CDR3 nucleotides read TGTGCCAGCAGTGACGAGGTAAACGGCTACACCTTC.

The chain uses TRBV7-6 and TRBJ2-2; D may be TRBD1 (6 bases). CDR1 SGHVS and CDR2 FNYEAQ come from the germline V gene. The CDR3 sequence is 16 residues long. V gave up 3 bases and J gave up 1 base, with 12 bases separating them. CDR3 sequence reads: CASSFQPGQNTGELFF. DNA for the CDR3: TGTGCCAGCAGCTTTCAGCCGGGACAGAACACCGGGGAGCTGTTTTTT.

The chain combines TRBV19 with TRBJ2-7; 7 bases line up with TRBD1. The CDR3 is 14 residues long. V lost 4 bases to trimming and J lost 3 bases; unmatched junction nucleotides: 6. From germline, CDR1 is LNHDA and CDR2 SQIVND (reference sequence). The CDR3 protein is CASSNQGVNYEQYF. CDR3 in DNA: TGTGCCAGTAGTAACCAGGGGGTGAACTACGAGCAGTACTTC.

The genes are TRBV15 and TRBJ2-7; D gene unclear. CDR3 length: 14 residues. V was trimmed by 2 bases and J by 7 bases, leaving 15 bases between them. Germline values: CDR1 LNHNV, CDR2 YYDKDF (reference sequence). The CDR3: CATSRPGLKREQYF. The CDR3, as DNA: TGTGCCACCAGCAGACCCGGCCTCAAGAGGGAGCAGTACTTC.

V gene TRBV5-1 combines with J gene TRBJ2-2; no clear D gene. Per the germline V gene, CDR1 is SGHRS and CDR2 is YFSETQ. This CDR3 has 13 amino acids. V dropped 0 bases and J dropped 6 bases, with 6 bases sitting between them. The CDR3 reads CASSLAIAGELFF. The CDR3 DNA sequence: TGCGCCAGCAGCTTGGCCATTGCCGGGGAGCTGTTTTTT.

The rearrangement links TRBV24-1 to TRBJ2-1; D unclear. Per the germline V gene, CDR1 is KGHDR and CDR2 is SFDVKD. Trimming removed 1 base at V and 7 bases at J, with 10 bases between. CDR3 length: 14 amino acids. CDR3 bases: TGTGCCACCAGTGATTTATCCCCTAGGAATGAGCAGTTCTTC. Its protein is CATSDLSPRNEQFF.

The CDR3 DNA reads as TGTGCCAGCAGCCGAGAGAATGAGCAGTTCTTC. As protein: CASSRENEQFF. The genes are TRBV5-4 and TRBJ2-1; no reliable D call. The CDR3 spans 11 residues. V shed 4 bases and J shed 7 bases, with 6 bases lying between them. The germline CDR1 and CDR2 sequences are SGHNT and YYREEE (reference sequence).

The chain links TRBV5-1 to TRBJ2-1, with D perhaps TRBD2 (5 bases). The CDR3 length is 16 residues. The ends were cut back, 2 bases at V and 4 bases at J, with 16 bases in the middle. CDR1 is SGHRS, CDR2 YFSETQ, per germline. The DNA of the CDR3 is TGCGCCAGCAGCTTTTCGGCCCTGAGGGCGTACAATGAGCAGTTCTTC. Its translation: CASSFSALRAYNEQFF.

The rearrangement uses TRBV2 and TRBJ2-5; D remains ambiguous. The CDR3 runs 14 residues. Trimming took 7 bases from V and 2 from J, leaving 14 bases between them. Germline CDR1 is SNHLY and CDR2 is FYNNEI. The CDR3 sequence: CASKLRWLQETQYF. CDR3 DNA sequence: TGTGCCAGCAAACTAAGGTGGTTACAAGAGACCCAGTACTTC.